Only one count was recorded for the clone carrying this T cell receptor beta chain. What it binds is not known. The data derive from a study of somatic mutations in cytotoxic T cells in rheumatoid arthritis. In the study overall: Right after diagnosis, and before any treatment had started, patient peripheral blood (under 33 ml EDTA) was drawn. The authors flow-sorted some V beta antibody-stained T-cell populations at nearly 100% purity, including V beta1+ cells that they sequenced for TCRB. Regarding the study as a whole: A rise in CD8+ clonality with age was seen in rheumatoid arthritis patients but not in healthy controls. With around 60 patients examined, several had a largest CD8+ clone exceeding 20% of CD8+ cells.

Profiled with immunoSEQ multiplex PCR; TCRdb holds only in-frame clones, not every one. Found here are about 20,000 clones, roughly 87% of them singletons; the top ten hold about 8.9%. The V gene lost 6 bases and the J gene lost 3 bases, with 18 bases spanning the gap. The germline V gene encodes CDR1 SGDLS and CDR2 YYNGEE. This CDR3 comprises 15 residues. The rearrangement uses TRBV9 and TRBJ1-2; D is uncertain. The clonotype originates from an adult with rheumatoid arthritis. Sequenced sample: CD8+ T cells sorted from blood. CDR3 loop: CASTETQLAHYGYTF. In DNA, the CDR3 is TGTGCCAGCACCGAAACCCAGCTCGCCCACTATGGCTACACCTTC.